This is a list of T cell receptor beta chains from one sample in a study of T cell responses to AZD1222 COVID-19 vaccine. Produced via immunoSEQ multiplex PCR; TCRdb's table is partial and in-frame only. Of about 170,000 clones detected, approximately 90% appear once; the ten largest clones hold less than 1.6%. This specimen consisted of peripheral blood, obtained on day 0 of AZD1222 vaccination. The receptors originated from an adult in good health. CDR3s include the opening cysteine and the closing phenylalanine or tryptophan. D genes are given only for firm matches. Size is omitted from some rows. Given values are once, few, many or a class for expanded clones.

CDR3nt: TGTGCCAGCTCACCCTCCGGGGAACCAGAGACCCAGTACTTC
CDR3aa: CASSPSGEPETQYF
abundance: .
v_gene: TRBV18
len: 14
j_gene: TRBJ2-5
d_gene: .

CDR3nt: TGTGCCAGCAGCTTACAGACAGGGGGCTTAGGAAACACCATATATTTT
CDR3aa: CASSLQTGGLGNTIYF
abundance: .
v_gene: TRBV7-6
len: 16
j_gene: TRBJ1-3
d_gene: TRBD1

CDR3nt: TGTGCCAGCAGCCAAAGTGAGGGGGCGCGTAGCTACACCTTC
CDR3aa: CASSQSEGARSYTF
abundance: .
v_gene: TRBV3-1/TRBV3-2
len: 14
j_gene: TRBJ1-2
d_gene: TRBD1

CDR3nt: TGTGCCAGCAAAATCGACGTGAACACTGAAGCTTTCTTT
CDR3aa: CASKIDVNTEAFF
abundance: .
v_gene: TRBV6-5
len: 13
j_gene: TRBJ1-1
d_gene: .

CDR3nt: TGTGCCAGCAGCTTACTCGGGGCCCGGGGGAATGAGCAGTTCTTC
CDR3aa: CASSLLGARGNEQFF
abundance: .
v_gene: TRBV7-3
len: 15
j_gene: TRBJ2-1
d_gene: .

CDR3nt: TGTGCCACCAGTGACTACTTAAGAGGCTACACCTTC
CDR3aa: CATSDYLRGYTF
abundance: .
v_gene: TRBV24-1
len: 12
j_gene: TRBJ1-2
d_gene: .

CDR3nt: TGTGCCAGCAGGAGGGGGGTGCAGAATTCACCCCTCCACTTT
CDR3aa: CASRRGVQNSPLHF
abundance: .
v_gene: TRBV28
len: 14
j_gene: TRBJ1-6
d_gene: .

CDR3nt: TGTGCCAGCAGCCCGGATGCTAACTCCTACGAGCAGTACTTC
CDR3aa: CASSPDANSYEQYF
abundance: .
v_gene: TRBV7-9
len: 14
j_gene: TRBJ2-7
d_gene: .

CDR3nt: TGTGCCAGCAGTTCGCGGACAGGGCGGGATGGCTACACCTTC
CDR3aa: CASSSRTGRDGYTF
abundance: .
v_gene: TRBV27
len: 14
j_gene: TRBJ1-2
d_gene: TRBD1

CDR3nt: TGTGCCAGCAGTACCCGGATGGGGAACACTGAAGCTTTCTTT
CDR3aa: CASSTRMGNTEAFF
abundance: .
v_gene: TRBV28
len: 14
j_gene: TRBJ1-1
d_gene: .

CDR3nt: TGTGCCTGGAGCATGAAACAGGGTTTGGGGTACAATGAGCAGTTCTTC
CDR3aa: CAWSMKQGLGYNEQFF
abundance: .
v_gene: TRBV30
len: 16
j_gene: TRBJ2-1
d_gene: .

CDR3nt: TGTGCCAGTAGTATGCAGGGGGGCATGAACACTGAAGCTTTCTTT
CDR3aa: CASSMQGGMNTEAFF
abundance: few
v_gene: TRBV19
len: 15
j_gene: TRBJ1-1
d_gene: TRBD1

CDR3nt: TGTGCCAGCAGTTACTCTACATCCGGGTCACCCCTCCACTTT
CDR3aa: CASSYSTSGSPLHF
abundance: .
v_gene: TRBV6-5
len: 14
j_gene: TRBJ1-6
d_gene: .

CDR3nt: TGTGCCAGCAGTCCGGAGCGACTAGCGGGGACTGGGGAGCTGTTTTTT
CDR3aa: CASSPERLAGTGELFF
abundance: .
v_gene: TRBV7-9
len: 16
j_gene: TRBJ2-2
d_gene: TRBD2

CDR3nt: TGTGCCAGTACCAAAGGGGGCTCCCACACCGGGGAGCTGTTTTTT
CDR3aa: CASTKGGSHTGELFF
abundance: .
v_gene: TRBV19
len: 15
j_gene: TRBJ2-2
d_gene: TRBD1

CDR3nt: TGCAGTGCCACTACTTACAATGAGCAGTTCTTC
CDR3aa: CSATTYNEQFF
abundance: .
v_gene: TRBV20-1
len: 11
j_gene: TRBJ2-1
d_gene: .

CDR3nt: TGTGCCAGTAGTATTCCCGGGGACAGGGCCTACAATGAGCAGTTCTTC
CDR3aa: CASSIPGDRAYNEQFF
abundance: .
v_gene: TRBV19
len: 16
j_gene: TRBJ2-1
d_gene: TRBD1

CDR3nt: TGTGCCAGCAACGGGGCGGGAAACATTCAGTACTTC
CDR3aa: CASNGAGNIQYF
abundance: .
v_gene: TRBV28
len: 12
j_gene: TRBJ2-4
d_gene: .

CDR3nt: TGTGCCAGCAGTTCCTACCTCCACATTAACTATGGCTACACCTTC
CDR3aa: CASSSYLHINYGYTF
abundance: .
v_gene: TRBV6-2/TRBV6-3
len: 15
j_gene: TRBJ1-2
d_gene: .

CDR3nt: TGTGCCAGTAGTCTGGGACAGGGGGTATCTGGCTACACCTTC
CDR3aa: CASSLGQGVSGYTF
abundance: .
v_gene: TRBV19
len: 14
j_gene: TRBJ1-2
d_gene: TRBD1

CDR3nt: TGTGCCAGCAGCTTACGACGCAGCGGGAGGAACACCGGGGAGCTGTTTTTT
CDR3aa: CASSLRRSGRNTGELFF
abundance: .
v_gene: TRBV7-2
len: 17
j_gene: TRBJ2-2
d_gene: TRBD2

CDR3nt: TGTGCCAGTAGTGGGGCATCCCCTTCGTCGAAACTGTTTTTT
CDR3aa: CASSGASPSSKLFF
abundance: .
v_gene: TRBV19
len: 14
j_gene: TRBJ1-4
d_gene: .

CDR3nt: TGTGCCAGCAGTGGGACGCGGATGATCGATACGCAGTATTTT
CDR3aa: CASSGTRMIDTQYF
abundance: .
v_gene: TRBV28
len: 14
j_gene: TRBJ2-3
d_gene: .

CDR3nt: TGTGCCAGCAGCCGCCCCCTTGCAACTAATGAAAAACTGTTTTTT
CDR3aa: CASSRPLATNEKLFF
abundance: .
v_gene: TRBV25-1
len: 15
j_gene: TRBJ1-4
d_gene: .

CDR3nt: TGTGCCAGCAGTATCCACCCAGGGACGACTGAAGCTTTCTTT
CDR3aa: CASSIHPGTTEAFF
abundance: .
v_gene: TRBV7-2
len: 14
j_gene: TRBJ1-1
d_gene: .

CDR3nt: TGTGCCAGCGGTTGGGTTATGGGCACCGGGGAGCTGTTTTTT
CDR3aa: CASGWVMGTGELFF
abundance: few
v_gene: TRBV6-5
len: 14
j_gene: TRBJ2-2
d_gene: .

CDR3nt: TGTGCCAGCAGTTACTCTAGTGACAGCTTCTACGAGCAGTACTTC
CDR3aa: CASSYSSDSFYEQYF
abundance: .
v_gene: TRBV6-5
len: 15
j_gene: TRBJ2-7
d_gene: .

CDR3nt: TGTGCCAGCAGCCTGGGACAGTTTAATTCACCCCTCCACTTT
CDR3aa: CASSLGQFNSPLHF
abundance: .
v_gene: TRBV3-1/TRBV3-2
len: 14
j_gene: TRBJ1-6
d_gene: TRBD1

CDR3nt: TGTGCCAGCAGTACAGGGGAGAATTCACCCCTCCACTTT
CDR3aa: CASSTGENSPLHF
abundance: once
v_gene: TRBV6-5
len: 13
j_gene: TRBJ1-6
d_gene: TRBD1

CDR3nt: TGTGCCAGCAGCTTATTGCACGAAAAACTGTTTTTT
CDR3aa: CASSLLHEKLFF
abundance: .
v_gene: TRBV11-2
len: 12
j_gene: TRBJ1-4
d_gene: .

CDR3nt: TGTGCCAGCAGCATTTGGACAGCTGCGGGTGAAAAACTGTTTTTT
CDR3aa: CASSIWTAAGEKLFF
abundance: .
v_gene: TRBV11-2
len: 15
j_gene: TRBJ1-4
d_gene: .

CDR3nt: TGTGCCAGCAGCCAAGATCTTCCCCCCAGGGCGAACACTGAAGCTTTCTTT
CDR3aa: CASSQDLPPRANTEAFF
abundance: .
v_gene: TRBV4-2
len: 17
j_gene: TRBJ1-1
d_gene: .

CDR3nt: TGTGCCAGCAGTGAAATTAACCGGTCGTGGCAGAACACTGAAGCTTTCTTT
CDR3aa: CASSEINRSWQNTEAFF
abundance: .
v_gene: TRBV28
len: 17
j_gene: TRBJ1-1
d_gene: .

CDR3nt: TGTGCCAGTAGTCGGCGGGGCCAACAAGAGACCCAGTACTTC
CDR3aa: CASSRRGQQETQYF
abundance: .
v_gene: TRBV19
len: 14
j_gene: TRBJ2-5
d_gene: .

CDR3nt: TGTGCCAGCAGCCCTCGCGAAGGGAGGCAGTTCTTC
CDR3aa: CASSPREGRQFF
abundance: .
v_gene: TRBV7-8
len: 12
j_gene: TRBJ2-1
d_gene: .

CDR3nt: TGTGCCAGCAGTCGAGAGACAGGGGGCGGTTCACCCCTCCACTTT
CDR3aa: CASSRETGGGSPLHF
abundance: .
v_gene: TRBV6-2/TRBV6-3
len: 15
j_gene: TRBJ1-6
d_gene: TRBD1

CDR3nt: TGCGCCAACTCCTCAGGGGGAAGTCGTGATACGCAGTATTTT
CDR3aa: CANSSGGSRDTQYF
abundance: .
v_gene: TRBV5-1
len: 14
j_gene: TRBJ2-3
d_gene: TRBD1

CDR3nt: TGTGCCAGCAGCACCGACAGGGGAAATCAGCCCCAGCATTTT
CDR3aa: CASSTDRGNQPQHF
abundance: few
v_gene: TRBV2
len: 14
j_gene: TRBJ1-5
d_gene: TRBD1

CDR3nt: TGTGCCAGCAGCTCGGACAGGGCAACTGAAGCTTTCTTT
CDR3aa: CASSSDRATEAFF
abundance: few
v_gene: TRBV3-1/TRBV3-2
len: 13
j_gene: TRBJ1-1
d_gene: TRBD1

CDR3nt: TGTGCCAGCAGTTTTTCCGGGACACAGGAATGGTTTAGGCTCCACTTT
CDR3aa: CASSFSGTQEWFRLHF
abundance: once
v_gene: TRBV28
len: 16
j_gene: TRBJ1-6
d_gene: .

CDR3nt: TGTGCCAGCAGCTCAACAGTCTCCTACGAGCAGTACTTC
CDR3aa: CASSSTVSYEQYF
abundance: .
v_gene: TRBV5-6
len: 13
j_gene: TRBJ2-7
d_gene: .

CDR3nt: TGTGCCAGCAGTTTGATTTCCCCAGGGCCATCCGGAAACACCATATATTTT
CDR3aa: CASSLISPGPSGNTIYF
abundance: .
v_gene: TRBV27
len: 17
j_gene: TRBJ1-3
d_gene: .

CDR3nt: TGTGCCAGCAGCCAAGTGACAGGGCATAGCACAGATACGCAGTATTTT
CDR3aa: CASSQVTGHSTDTQYF
abundance: .
v_gene: TRBV4-2
len: 16
j_gene: TRBJ2-3
d_gene: TRBD1

CDR3nt: TGTGCCAGCAGCCCGATGACCCACCTGGTCGGGGAGCTGTTTTTT
CDR3aa: CASSPMTHLVGELFF
abundance: .
v_gene: TRBV9
len: 15
j_gene: TRBJ2-2
d_gene: .

CDR3nt: TGTGCCAGCAGCGCGGTGACTGGATATGGCTACACCTTC
CDR3aa: CASSAVTGYGYTF
abundance: .
v_gene: TRBV9
len: 13
j_gene: TRBJ1-2
d_gene: .

CDR3nt: TGTGCCAGCTCTCCGACTAGGGATGAGCAGTTCTTC
CDR3aa: CASSPTRDEQFF
abundance: .
v_gene: TRBV18
len: 12
j_gene: TRBJ2-1
d_gene: .

CDR3nt: TGTGCCATCGGAGCAGGGATCAGCAATCAGCCCCAGCATTTT
CDR3aa: CAIGAGISNQPQHF
abundance: .
v_gene: TRBV24-1
len: 14
j_gene: TRBJ1-5
d_gene: .

CDR3nt: TGTGCCAGCAACGGGGACACTTTCTCTGGGGCCAACGTCCTGACTTTC
CDR3aa: CASNGDTFSGANVLTF
abundance: .
v_gene: TRBV2
len: 16
j_gene: TRBJ2-6
d_gene: .

CDR3nt: TGTGCCACCAGCAGAGCCCGAGGGTCTCAGCCCCAGCATTTT
CDR3aa: CATSRARGSQPQHF
abundance: few
v_gene: TRBV15
len: 14
j_gene: TRBJ1-5
d_gene: .

CDR3nt: TGTGCCAGCAGCCAAGACGCCGGAGATGGGGCCAACGTCCTGACTTTC
CDR3aa: CASSQDAGDGANVLTF
abundance: many
v_gene: TRBV4-2
len: 16
j_gene: TRBJ2-6
d_gene: .

CDR3nt: TGCGCCAGCAGCTCCGGGGGTGTTGCTGAAGCTTTCTTT
CDR3aa: CASSSGGVAEAFF
abundance: .
v_gene: TRBV4-1
len: 13
j_gene: TRBJ1-1
d_gene: .

CDR3nt: TGCGCCAGCAGCTTACCCGGTAGATCTGGGGACAGCGCTTCAGGGCAGTACTTC
CDR3aa: CASSLPGRSGDSASGQYF
abundance: few
v_gene: TRBV5-1
len: 18
j_gene: TRBJ2-7
d_gene: TRBD1